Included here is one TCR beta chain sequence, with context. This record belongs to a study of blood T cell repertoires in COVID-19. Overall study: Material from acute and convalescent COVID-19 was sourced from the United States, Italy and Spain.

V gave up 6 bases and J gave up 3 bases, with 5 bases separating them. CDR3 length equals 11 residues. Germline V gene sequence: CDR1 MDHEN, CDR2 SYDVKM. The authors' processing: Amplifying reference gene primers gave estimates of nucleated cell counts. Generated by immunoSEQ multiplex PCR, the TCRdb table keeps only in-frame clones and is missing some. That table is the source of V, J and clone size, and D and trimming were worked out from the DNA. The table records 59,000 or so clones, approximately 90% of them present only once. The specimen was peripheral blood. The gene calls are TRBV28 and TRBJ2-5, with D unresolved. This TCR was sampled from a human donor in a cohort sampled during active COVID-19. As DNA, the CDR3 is TGTGCCAGCAGAACAAAAGAGACCCAGTACTTC. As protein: CASRTKETQYF. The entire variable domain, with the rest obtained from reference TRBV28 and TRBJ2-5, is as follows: DVKVTQSSRYLVKRTGEKVFLECVQDMDHENMFWYRQDPGLGLRLIYFSYDVKMKEKGDIPEGYSVSREKKERFSLILESASTNQTSMYLCASRTKETQYFGPGTRLLVL.